One sample yielded the 3 T cell receptor beta chains listed below, sequenced in a study of long-term antiretroviral therapy in people with HIV. Sequencing used immunoSEQ v3.0 at survey level. The data were produced by immunoSEQ multiplex PCR, yet TCRdb's version contains in-frame clones alone and is incomplete. The data contain 25,000 to 35,000 clones, roughly nine tenths of them singletons. Sequences were derived from unsorted PBMCs, sampled 3.1 years after starting antiretroviral therapy. These TCRs come from a man between 18 and 29 years old with HIV.

This clone showed up just a few times. V is TRBV6-5 and J is TRBJ1-4; D might be TRBD1 (6 bases). Between the trimmed V and J ends, which lost 6 bases and 11 bases, there was a span of 13 bases. CDR1 and CDR2 (germline): MNHEY, SVGAGI. This CDR3 spans 12 amino acids. The CDR3 nucleotides read TGTGCCAGCAGCCCGGACAGTGTCAAACTGTTTTTT. It encodes CASSPDSVKLFF.

The chain has TRBV18 and TRBJ2-2; D tentatively fits TRBD1 or TRBD2 (5 bases each). From germline, CDR1 is KGHSH and CDR2 LQKENI. The CDR3 covers 14 residues. V was shortened by 5 bases and J by 6 bases, with 13 bases between the two germline ends. The CDR3 DNA is TGTGCCAGCTCAGAGACGATGGGGGCCGGGGAGCTGTTTTTT. Translation gives CASSETMGAGELFF.

The chain is built from TRBV19 and TRBJ2-2; the D is unclear. The CDR3 is 14 amino acids. Trimming took 5 bases from V and 4 from J, leaving 11 bases between them. The germline gives CDR1 LNHDA, CDR2 SQIVND (reference sequence). The CDR3 DNA sequence: TGTGCCAGTAGTGGCCCGTTGGTCACCGGGGAGCTGTTTTTT. Amino acid sequence: CASSGPLVTGELFF.